The 26 T cell receptor beta chains listed next were all sequenced from one sample in a study of T cells after yellow fever vaccination. TCRdb processed the 5' RACE reads anew with MiXCR; each CDR3 protein has one entry. The sample records about 45,000 distinct CDR3 sequences, 6.5% to 8.5% being singletons. Sequences were derived from CD8+ T cells not binding an NS4B(214-222) dextramer, sorted from PBMCs, sampled 45 days after the yellow fever booster vaccination. Receptors originate from a man between 25 and 39 years old who received the YFV17D yellow fever vaccine.

This clonotype was recorded at least ten times. The V and J genes are TRBV4-3 and TRBJ1-5; weak D call: TRBD1 (5 bases). V was shortened by 4 bases and J by 7 bases, with 14 bases between the two germline ends. Germline CDR1 LGHNA, CDR2 YSLEER. The CDR3 contains 14 residues. CDR3 DNA: TGCGCCAGCAGCCTCAATACCGGGGGGCAGCCCCAGCATTTT. Its protein is CASSLNTGGQPQHF.

This clonotype has a handful of counts. The chain carries TRBV5-1 and TRBJ2-7; maybe TRBD1 (6 bases). Germline V CDR1 and CDR2: SGHRS, YFSETQ. The CDR3 contains 16 residues. V shed 4 bases and J shed 0 bases, with 17 bases lying between them. Here the CDR3 reads CASSQEITGSSYEQYF. As DNA, the CDR3 is TGCGCCAGCAGCCAGGAAATTACAGGGAGCTCCTACGAGCAGTACTTC.

The table lists this clonotype with many counts. The V and J genes are TRBV5-1 and TRBJ2-7; D might be TRBD1 (5 bases). Trimming left V 5 bases short and J 3 bases short, with 12 bases between. The CDR3 runs 13 residues. The germline CDR1 and CDR2 sequences are SGHRS and YFSETQ. CDR3 loop: CASRLSTGYEQYF. The CDR3 bases are TGCGCCAGCAGACTATCAACAGGCTACGAGCAGTACTTC.

This clonotype has at least ten counts. For the CDR3, the DNA is TGTGCCAGCAGCTTAGATACGGGGCCCAACGAGCAGTACTTC. This gives the protein CASSLDTGPNEQYF. The chain joins TRBV11-2 to TRBJ2-7; D is perhaps TRBD1 or TRBD2 (5 bases each). Between the trimmed V and J ends, which lost 0 bases and 5 bases, there was a span of 11 bases. CDR1 SGHAT and CDR2 FQNNGV come from the germline V gene. The CDR3 totals 14 residues. Complete variable domain (other parts from reference TRBV11-2 and TRBJ2-7): EAGVAQSPRYKIIEKRQSVAFWCNPISGHATLYWYQQILGQGPKLLIQFQNNGVVDDSQLPKDRFSAERLKGVDSTLKIQPAKLEDSAVYLCASSLDTGPNEQYFGPGTRLTVT.

Ten or more counts support this clonotype. The rearrangement joins TRBV7-9 to TRBJ1-1, with 8 bases lining up with TRBD1. Germline V gene data show CDR1 as SEHNR and CDR2 as FQNEAQ (reference sequence). V lost 3 bases to trimming and J lost 2 bases; unmatched junction nucleotides: 8. This CDR3 region has 16 residues. The CDR3 sequence: CASSFLTGGPNTEAFF. The CDR3 DNA follows: TGTGCCAGCAGCTTCCTCACAGGGGGTCCTAACACTGAAGCTTTCTTT.

This clonotype was seen repeatedly, ten times or more. The junction departs from germline at one end; a sequencing error may be responsible. The rearrangement uses TRBV6-5 and TRBJ1-2; weak D call: TRBD1 (5 bases). This CDR3 comprises 14 residues. Per germline, CDR1 MNHEY and CDR2 SVGAGI. The CDR3 DNA follows: TGTGCCAGCACTTACGCGGAGGGGAACTATGGCTACACCTTC. It yields the protein CASTYAEGNYGYTF.

This clonotype has ten or more counts. The chain is built from TRBV15 and TRBJ1-1; 8 bases fit TRBD1. Germline CDR1 LNHNV, CDR2 YYDKDF (reference sequence). CDR3 length: 15 amino acids. V was pared by 6 bases and J by 4 bases, with 10 bases of the junction left unmatched. CDR3 DNA sequence: TGTGCCACCAGGACAGGGGCCGATCGTGGCACTGAAGCTTTCTTT. Translating it yields CATRTGADRGTEAFF. Full variable domain (rest looked up from reference TRBV15 and TRBJ1-1): DAMVIQNPRYQVTQFGKPVTLSCSQTLNHNVMYWYQQKSSQAPKLLFHYYDKDFNNEADTPDNFQSRRPNTSFCFLDIRSPGLGDTAMYLCATRTGADRGTEAFFGQGTRLTVV.

Many counts were recorded for this clonotype. One junction end disagrees with the germline gene, perhaps due to a read error. The rearrangement joins TRBV6-5 to TRBJ2-7, with D possibly matching TRBD1 (5 bases). This CDR3 has 17 amino acids. Germline CDR1 reads MNHEY; CDR2 reads SVGAGI. The CDR3 loop reads CASSNSFDSPNFYEQYF. CDR3 bases: TGTGCCAGCAGTAACTCGTTCGACAGCCCCAATTTCTACGAGCAGTACTTC.

This clonotype was found a few times. CDR3 sequence reads: CSANTDTQYF. The CDR3 DNA reads TGCAGCGCTAACACAGATACGCAGTATTTT. The genes are TRBV29-1 and TRBJ2-3, with D unresolved. The CDR3 consists of 10 residues. The germline gives CDR1 SQVTM, CDR2 ANQGSEA. Between the trimmed V and J ends, which lost 7 bases and 2 bases, there was a span of 4 bases.

This clonotype has at least ten counts. V usage is TRBV3-1 and J usage is TRBJ1-1; D ambiguous. CDR3 length equals 14 residues. Germline assignment: CDR1 LGHDT and CDR2 YNNKEL (reference sequence). Trimming stripped 6 bases from V and 3 bases from J, with 14 bases between. The CDR3 region is CASSLIHRDTEAFF. For the CDR3, the DNA is TGTGCCAGCAGTCTAATACATAGGGACACTGAAGCTTTCTTT. Full variable domain (outside the CDR3, taken from reference TRBV3-1 and TRBJ1-1): DTAVSQTPKYLVTQMGNDKSIKCEQNLGHDTMYWYKQDSKKFLKIMFSYNNKELIINETVPNRFSPKSPDKAHLNLHINSLELGDSAVYFCASSLIHRDTEAFFGQGTRLTVV.

There are many counts of this clonotype. Here the CDR3 reads CASSQADSSEQYF. The CDR3 coding sequence is TGCGCCAGCAGCCAAGCTGACTCGTCCGAGCAGTACTTC. The V call is TRBV4-3, the J call TRBJ2-7; no clear D. This CDR3 spans 13 amino acids. Per germline, CDR1 LGHNA and CDR2 YSLEER. V lost 1 base, J lost 6 bases, and 10 bases lay in between.

This clonotype was observed many times. The rearrangement joins TRBV20-1 to TRBJ2-3; D is unclear. The CDR3 covers 14 residues. Between the trimmed V and J ends, which lost 3 bases and 3 bases, there was a span of 13 bases. Germline CDR1 is DFQATT and CDR2 is SNEGSKA (reference sequence). DNA for the CDR3: TGCAGTGCTAGTACGGCCAACTCTACAGATACGCAGTATTTT. It encodes CSASTANSTDTQYF.

This clonotype came up many times. The rearrangement links TRBV6-1 to TRBJ2-5; perhaps D is TRBD1 or TRBD2 (5 bases each). V was pared by 3 bases and J by 7 bases, with 21 bases between. Germline CDR1 is MNHNS and CDR2 is SASEGT. This CDR3 region has 16 residues. CDR3 residues: CASSDPTGPEWGTQYF. CDR3 sequence (DNA): TGTGCCAGCAGTGACCCCACGGGACCGGAATGGGGGACCCAGTACTTC.

This clonotype has ten or more counts. The J gene is TRBJ1-5, the V gene TRBV12-3 or TRBV12-4; D perhaps matches TRBD1 (5 bases). This CDR3 is built from 12 residues. Trimming stripped 4 bases from V and 4 bases from J, with 5 bases between. The CDR3 loop is CASSSGNQPQHF. The CDR3 nucleotides read TGTGCCAGCAGTTCAGGGAATCAGCCCCAGCATTTT.

This clonotype was seen ten or more times. This sequence joins TRBV27 and TRBJ2-7; D unclear. CDR3 length: 13 amino acids. Germline assignment: CDR1 MNHEY and CDR2 SMNVEV (reference sequence). Trimming shortened V by 0 bases and J by 0 bases, and 3 bases separated the two germline ends. In nucleotides, the CDR3 is TGTGCCAGCAGTTTATCAGCCTCCTACGAGCAGTACTTC. As protein: CASSLSASYEQYF.

This clonotype was detected ten times or more. The CDR3 here is CASSYSGLFTGELFF. For the CDR3, the DNA is TGTGCCAGCAGTTACTCCGGACTCTTCACCGGGGAGCTGTTTTTT. The chain uses TRBV6-5 and TRBJ2-2, with D perhaps TRBD2 (5 bases). Trimming cost V 0 bases and J 4 bases, with 9 bases left between them. CDR1 is MNHEY and CDR2 is SVGAGI in the germline V gene. This CDR3 is built from 15 residues.

Ten or more counts support this clonotype. This chain uses TRBV6-2 or TRBV6-3 with TRBJ2-1; TRBD2 aligns across 8 bases. The V gene's germline CDR1 is MNHEY and CDR2 SVGEGT. V gave up 2 bases and J gave up 8 bases; unmatched junction bases: 14. The CDR3 sequence is 17 residues long. The CDR3 reads CASSYDSRGAGEDEQFF. CDR3 nucleotide sequence: TGTGCCAGCAGTTACGACAGTAGGGGAGCGGGAGAGGATGAGCAGTTCTTC.

Turning to this clonotype: A much bigger clone sits one base away, suggesting this may be a read error. The chain combines TRBV7-6 with TRBJ2-7, with D hard to call. CDR1 and CDR2 (germline): SGHVS, FNYEAQ. The CDR3 sequence is 13 residues long. This chain's CDR3 is CASSLAEPYEQHF. The CDR3 nucleotides are TGTGCCAGCAGCTTAGCGGAACCCTACGAGCAGCACTTC.

The table lists this clonotype with a few counts. The chain is built from TRBV7-8 and TRBJ2-3; tentatively, D is TRBD2 (6 bases). CDR1 and CDR2 (germline): SGHVS, FQNEAQ. The CDR3 has 14 residues. V was clipped by 3 bases and J by 3 bases, with 10 bases between them. DNA of the CDR3: TGTGCCAGCAGCTTTCTACTAGCTACAGATACGCAGTATTTT. Encoded protein: CASSFLLATDTQYF.

This clonotype was counted many times. The chain uses TRBV12-3 or TRBV12-4 and TRBJ2-2; tentative D call: TRBD1 (5 bases). The CDR3 contains 15 residues. V gave up 1 base and J gave up 2 bases, with 8 bases separating them. CDR3 bases: TGTGCCAGCAGTTTAGGGACACCAAACACCGGGGAGCTGTTTTTT. It encodes CASSLGTPNTGELFF.

This clonotype was detected ten times or more. This chain uses TRBV20-1 with TRBJ2-1; TRBD2 is a possible D gene (6 bases). The germline CDR1 and CDR2 sequences are DFQATT and SNEGSKA (reference sequence). Trimming removed 2 bases at V and 8 bases at J, with 16 bases between. The CDR3 extends over 14 amino acids. The CDR3 DNA reads TGCAGTGCTAGAACCTGGAGGAGGGAGGATGAGCAGTTCTTC. Its translation is CSARTWRREDEQFF.

This clonotype was recorded at least ten times. The rearrangement uses TRBV29-1 and TRBJ2-7; D is tentatively TRBD1 or TRBD2 (6 bases each). The length of the CDR3 is 14 residues. CDR1 and CDR2 (germline): SQVTM, ANQGSEA. V was shortened by 7 bases and J by 2 bases, with 18 bases between the two germline ends. CDR3 in DNA: TGCAGCGCCGGCAAAGGGGGGCCAACCTACGAGCAGTACTTC. This gives the protein CSAGKGGPTYEQYF.

In this sample, this clonotype turned up many times. CDR3 bases: TGTGCCAGCTCACCGCTGGGACTTACCTACGAGCAGTACTTC. Its protein product is CASSPLGLTYEQYF. V and J are TRBV18 and TRBJ2-7, with TRBD2 as a possible D gene (6 bases). Germline V gene sequence: CDR1 KGHSH, CDR2 LQKENI. Trimming took off 3 bases at V and 2 bases at J, with 11 bases between the two ends. The CDR3 extends over 14 amino acids.

This clonotype has only a few counts. The rearrangement uses TRBV7-9 and TRBJ1-6; no firm D call. Trimming removed 5 bases at V and 0 bases at J, with 14 bases between. Germline CDR1 reads SEHNR; CDR2 reads FQNEAQ (reference sequence). The CDR3 is 17 residues long. DNA of the CDR3: TGTGCCAGCAGCGACGACCCCTTCGACTCCTATAATTCACCCCTCCACTTT. Its translation is CASSDDPFDSYNSPLHF.

This clonotype showed up many times. The chain has TRBV27 and TRBJ2-7; D gene unclear. Germline loops: CDR1 MNHEY, CDR2 SMNVEV (reference sequence). This CDR3 comprises 14 residues. Trimming removed 6 bases at V and 8 bases at J, with 20 bases between. The CDR3 here is CASSPTPRPSKQYF. The CDR3 DNA sequence: TGTGCCAGCAGCCCAACCCCGAGGCCCTCTAAGCAGTACTTC.

This clonotype was detected ten times or more. The chain combines TRBV5-4 with TRBJ2-7; D may be TRBD1 (5 bases). Trimming cost V 2 bases and J 3 bases, with 12 bases left between them. Germline lookup yields CDR1 SGHNT and CDR2 YYREEE (reference sequence). CDR3 size: 14 residues. The CDR3 DNA follows: TGTGCCAGCAGCTTTAAAGGGGCCAGCTACGAGCAGTACTTC. Translating it yields CASSFKGASYEQYF.